One sample yielded the 2 T cell receptor beta chains listed below, sequenced in a study of shared clonotypes between healthy human individuals. Profiled with immunoSEQ multiplex PCR; TCRdb holds only in-frame clones, not every one. The sample shows about 2.4 million clones, just over 90% of them seen only once. What was sequenced was naive CD4+ T cells sorted from blood. Documented subset: CD45RA+ positively selected. These receptors all stem from a young man in good health.

This chain uses TRBV18 with TRBJ2-7; unclear D gene. The CDR3 extends over 15 amino acids. The germline gives CDR1 KGHSH, CDR2 LQKENI. The ends were cut back, 0 bases at V and 7 bases at J, with 16 bases in the middle. CDR3 region: CASSPPLPVTGEQYF. In DNA form, the CDR3 reads TGTGCCAGCTCACCACCTCTTCCAGTAACTGGGGAGCAGTACTTC.

V is TRBV5-1 and J is TRBJ1-2; D is unclear. Trimming stripped 2 bases from V and 4 bases from J, with 9 bases between. The CDR3 contains 13 residues. The V gene's germline CDR1 is SGHRS and CDR2 YFSETQ. The CDR3 region has the DNA TGCGCCAGCAGCTTCGGCAGTGTCTATGGCTACACCTTC. Residues: CASSFGSVYGYTF.